Shown below are 2 T cell receptor beta chains from a single sample sequenced in a study of T cell responses to AZD1222 COVID-19 vaccine. Clones were read by immunoSEQ multiplex PCR, and TCRdb kept only the in-frame ones, dropping some. The sample consists of 150,000 to 200,000 clones, roughly 92% of them appearing once. The material sequenced was peripheral blood, taken on day 0 of AZD1222 vaccination. The receptors derive from an adult in good health.

The rearrangement joins TRBV5-4 to TRBJ2-7; D is unresolved. The length of the CDR3 is 13 residues. Trimming took 0 bases from V and 0 from J, leaving 4 bases between them. Germline CDR1 is SGHNT and CDR2 is YYREEE (reference sequence). CDR3 residues: CASSLESSYEQYF. CDR3 DNA sequence: TGTGCCAGCAGCTTGGAGAGCTCCTACGAGCAGTACTTC.

This rearrangement joins TRBV27 to TRBJ2-7, with D unresolved. V lost 3 bases, J lost 0 bases, and 15 bases lay in between. The CDR3 has 16 amino acids. The germline V gene encodes CDR1 MNHEY and CDR2 SMNVEV (reference sequence). The CDR3 DNA sequence: TGTGCCAGCAGTTTGAGGCCCAGCCCAAGCTCCTACGAGCAGTACTTC. Amino acid sequence: CASSLRPSPSSYEQYF.